The 31 T cell receptor beta chains given below trace back to one sample, sequenced in a study of blood T cell repertoires in COVID-19. Profiling relied on immunoSEQ multiplex PCR, and the TCRdb table lists in-frame clones only, not all of them. Of approximately 130,000 clones in the sample, 75% to 90% were seen once. Sequenced material: peripheral blood. These TCRs come from a human donor in a cohort sampled during active COVID-19.

The chain employs TRBV4-1 and TRBJ2-1, with 8 bases matching TRBD2. After removal of 1 base from V and 8 bases from J, the junction contained 7 bases not matched to a gene. CDR3 length: 15 amino acids. The germline CDR1 and CDR2 sequences are MGHRA and YSYEKL. CDR3 nucleotides: TGCGCCAGCAGCCAAGCCCCGGGAGGGTACGATGAGCAGTTCTTC. Translation: CASSQAPGGYDEQFF.

The rearrangement uses TRBV7-3 and TRBJ2-3; D uncertain. CDR1 SGHTA and CDR2 FQGTGA come from the germline V gene. CDR3 length: 12 amino acids. V lost 8 bases to trimming and J lost 2 bases, with 8 bases between them. Here the CDR3 reads CASGESTDTQYF. The CDR3 nucleotides read TGTGCCAGCGGAGAATCCACAGATACGCAGTATTTT.

The J gene is TRBJ2-3, the V gene TRBV28; TRBD1 aligns across 8 bases. This CDR3 region has 13 residues. With 7 bases clipped from V and 1 base from J, the junction kept 1 base outside the gene matches. Germline V gene data show CDR1 as MDHEN and CDR2 as SYDVKM. The CDR3 region has the DNA TGTGCCAGCACGACAGGGGGCACAGATACGCAGTATTTT. It is translated as CASTTGGTDTQYF.

This clone showed up just a few times. In the same sample, other DNA sequences code for this CDR3. The rearrangement links TRBV19 to TRBJ2-1; 8 bases are shared with TRBD2. Germline V lookup: CDR1 LNHDA, CDR2 SQIVND (reference sequence). The trim removed 5 bases at V and 0 bases at J, leaving 3 bases unmatched. This CDR3 is 15 amino acids long. The CDR3: CASSRGGSSYNEQFF. The CDR3 nucleotides are TGTGCCAGTAGTCGGGGGGGGAGCTCCTACAATGAGCAGTTCTTC.

The V call is TRBV7-9, the J call TRBJ2-3; D is perhaps TRBD1 (5 bases). CDR1 and CDR2 from the germline V gene are SEHNR and FQNEAQ (reference sequence). The CDR3 loop spans 15 amino acids. Between the trimmed V and J ends, which lost 5 bases and 1 base, there was a span of 13 bases. DNA of the CDR3: TGTGCCAGCAGCCCCCCTGGGGCTCGCACAGATACGCAGTATTTT. It translates to CASSPPGARTDTQYF.

This sequence joins TRBV24-1 and TRBJ1-1, with 9 bases identical to TRBD1. This CDR3 spans 13 amino acids. Germline lookup yields CDR1 KGHDR and CDR2 SFDVKD. Trimming at V came to 11 bases and at J to 2 bases, leaving 5 bases not matched to a gene. CDR3 in DNA: TGTGCCAGCGAGGGACAGGGTAACACTGAAGCTTTCTTT. The encoded protein is CASEGQGNTEAFF.

A remark on this clone: The same CDR3 arises from other DNA sequences in this sample as well. The gene calls are TRBV6-5 and TRBJ1-1, with TRBD1 matching over 7 bases. Germline V gene lookup returns CDR1 MNHEY and CDR2 SVGAGI. Unmatched junction bases numbered 3, after V lost 5 bases and J lost 0 bases. The CDR3 is 14 amino acids. CDR3 DNA sequence: TGTGCCAGCAGTCTCGACAGGGTGAACACTGAAGCTTTCTTT. Its translation: CASSLDRVNTEAFF.

The chain links TRBV5-1 to TRBJ2-5; 10 nucleotides line up with TRBD1. V lost 4 bases and J lost 4; bases outside the gene matches: 7. Looked up from germline, CDR1 is SGHRS and CDR2 is YFSETQ. CDR3 length: 15 residues. CDR3 loop: CASSTRGTGVETQYF. CDR3 sequence (DNA): TGCGCCAGCAGCACGAGAGGGACAGGGGTAGAGACCCAGTACTTC.

This chain links TRBV11-3 with TRBJ1-5; 8 nucleotides line up with TRBD1. The CDR3 sequence is 13 residues long. The J segment lost 5 bases and the V segment lost 9 bases, leaving 6 bases of the junction unmatched. Germline-derived CDR1 and CDR2 are SGHNT and YENEEA. CDR3: CASSAGGHQPQHF. DNA of the CDR3: TGTGCCAGTAGCGCAGGGGGCCATCAGCCCCAGCATTTT.

V gene TRBV11-2 combines with J gene TRBJ1-1; 7 nucleotides agree with TRBD1. The germline CDR1 and CDR2 sequences are SGHAT and FQNNGV. The CDR3 length is 11 residues. The V and J ends lost 4 bases and 12 bases, in that order; junction bases with no gene match: 5. The CDR3 spells CASSSDRVSFF. The DNA for the CDR3 is TGTGCCAGCAGCTCCGACAGGGTCTCTTTCTTT.

V gene TRBV7-2 combines with J gene TRBJ2-7; a possible D gene is TRBD2 (5 bases). The CDR3 has 14 amino acids. Deletions cut 3 bases from V and 4 bases from J, with 13 bases between. Germline V gene lookup returns CDR1 SGHTA and CDR2 FQGNSA. The CDR3 here is CASSLAPDLYEQYV. The CDR3 DNA follows: TGTGCCAGCAGCTTGGCGCCGGACTTGTACGAGCAGTACGTC.

The V and J genes are TRBV6-6 and TRBJ1-1, with D tentatively TRBD1 (5 bases). CDR1 and CDR2 from the germline V gene are MNHNY and SVGAGI (reference sequence). CDR3 length equals 16 residues. Trimming shortened V by 5 bases and J by 0 bases, and 16 bases separated the two germline ends. CDR3 in DNA: TGTGCCAGCAGTCGAACATTGACAGTGATGAACACTGAAGCTTTCTTT. It encodes CASSRTLTVMNTEAFF.

This clone has only one observation. The CDR3 loop is CASSPSAGYGYTF. CDR3 sequence (DNA): TGTGCCAGCAGTCCCTCCGCGGGCTATGGCTACACCTTC. The chain combines TRBV27 with TRBJ1-2; no reliable D call. CDR1 and CDR2 from the germline V gene are MNHEY and SMNVEV (reference sequence). Trimming took off 5 bases at V and 4 bases at J, with 11 bases between the two ends. CDR3 length: 13 residues.

The chain is built from TRBV7-8 and TRBJ2-3; 10 nucleotides align to TRBD2. After removal of 5 bases from V and 2 bases from J, the junction contained 4 bases not matched to a gene. This CDR3 region has 15 residues. CDR1 and CDR2 (germline): SGHVS, FQNEAQ. The CDR3 DNA follows: TGTGCCAGCAGCGAGGGACTAGCGTCCACAGATACGCAGTATTTT. Protein: CASSEGLASTDTQYF.

The chain uses TRBV11-1 and TRBJ2-1; D not certain. Germline CDR1 SGHAT, CDR2 FQDESV (reference sequence). V dropped 3 bases and J dropped 6 bases, with 9 bases sitting between them. The length of the CDR3 is 13 residues. CDR3 region: CASSFLRVNEQFF. In DNA form, the CDR3 reads TGTGCCAGCAGCTTTCTACGGGTCAATGAGCAGTTCTTC.

This chain uses TRBV11-1 with TRBJ2-7; 7 bases map to TRBD1. Germline V gives CDR1 SGHAT, CDR2 FQDESV (reference sequence). There are 13 residues in the CDR3. The V segment lost 7 bases and the J segment 3 bases; nucleotides outside the gene matches: 6. The CDR3 DNA is TGTGCCAGCACAGGGACAGATTTCTACGAGCAGTACTTC. It translates to CASTGTDFYEQYF.

The rearrangement uses TRBV14 and TRBJ1-2; D possibly corresponds to TRBD1 (6 bases). CDR1 is SGHDN and CDR2 is FVKESK in the germline V gene. The length of the CDR3 is 14 residues. Trimming shortened V by 4 bases and J by 2 bases, and 11 bases separated the two germline ends. The CDR3 DNA reads TGTGCCAGCAGCCTGGACAGAAGAAACTATGGCTACACCTTC. It is translated as CASSLDRRNYGYTF. The complete variable domain, with remaining parts taken from reference TRBV14 and TRBJ1-2, reads EAGVTQFPSHSVIEKGQTVTLRCDPISGHDNLYWYRRVMGKEIKFLLHFVKESKQDESGMPNNRFLAERTGGTYSTLKVQPAELEDSGVYFCASSLDRRNYGYTFGSGTRLTVV.

The rearrangement uses TRBV4-3 and TRBJ1-3; D may be TRBD1 (6 bases). CDR1 and CDR2 (germline): LGHNA, YSLEER. The CDR3 totals 15 residues. The V gene lost 4 bases and the J gene lost 9 bases, with 19 bases spanning the gap. In nucleotides, the CDR3 is TGCGCCAGCAGCCCTGGGTCGACAGGACGGGGCACCATATATTTT. It yields the protein CASSPGSTGRGTIYF.

V gene TRBV2 combines with J gene TRBJ1-2; TRBD1 might be the D (5 bases). This CDR3 contains 13 residues. Looked up from germline, CDR1 is SNHLY and CDR2 is FYNNEI. V lost 8 bases and J 0 bases, leaving 10 bases between the germline ends. In DNA, the CDR3 is TGTGCCAGCGGTCCAGGGCCTAACTATGGCTACACCTTC. Translation gives CASGPGPNYGYTF. Full variable domain (missing parts from reference TRBV2 and TRBJ1-2): EPEVTQTPSHQVTQMGQEVILRCVPISNHLYFYWYRQILGQKVEFLVSFYNNEISEKSEIFDDQFSVERPDGSNFTLKIRSTKLEDSAMYFCASGPGPNYGYTFGSGTRLTVV.

V and J are TRBV6-2 or TRBV6-3 and TRBJ2-7, with 7 bases fitting TRBD2. Germline V gene data show CDR1 as MNHEY and CDR2 as SVGEGT. This CDR3 has 16 residues. V was pared by 6 bases and J by 2 bases, with 13 bases of the junction left unmatched. CDR3 in DNA: TGTGCCAGCAGCCCACTCCGGGGGGTGGGGACCTACGAGCAGTACGTC. It codes for CASSPLRGVGTYEQYV.

This clone was seen a few times. This sequence joins TRBV20-1 and TRBJ2-3; TRBD2 matches at 13 bases. Germline trimming cut 3 bases from V and 0 bases from J; bases unmatched to any gene: 3. CDR1 is DFQATT, CDR2 SNEGSKA, per germline (reference sequence). The CDR3 has 16 residues. Written as DNA, the CDR3 is TGCAGTGCTAGTGGACTAGCGGGGGCTAGCACAGATACGCAGTATTTT. Translated: CSASGLAGASTDTQYF.

This chain links TRBV6-5 with TRBJ2-1; TRBD1 matches at 10 bases. The junction had 1 base not matched to a gene; V was cut back by 2 bases and J by 6 bases. CDR1 MNHEY and CDR2 SVGAGI come from the germline V gene. The CDR3 consists of 14 residues. This CDR3 is CASSYGDRGNEQFF. The CDR3 region has the DNA TGTGCCAGCAGTTACGGGGACAGGGGCAATGAGCAGTTCTTC.

Comments on this clone: This sample includes further DNA sequences coding for the same CDR3. The CDR3 reads CASSLGPRGETQYF. Here the CDR3 DNA reads TGCGCCAGCAGCTTGGGCCCTAGGGGAGAGACCCAGTACTTC. V and J are TRBV5-1 and TRBJ2-5, with a tentative D call TRBD1 (5 bases). Per germline, CDR1 SGHRS and CDR2 YFSETQ. This CDR3 spans 14 amino acids. The V end was cut by 0 bases, the J end by 4 bases, with 10 bases between.

The chain carries TRBV9 and TRBJ2-1; 8 bases line up with TRBD2. This CDR3 has 15 residues. Trimming took 0 bases from V and 7 from J; bases not matched to a gene: 6. CDR1 is SGDLS, CDR2 YYNGEE, per germline. In DNA form, the CDR3 reads TGTGCCAGCAGCGTAGGGGGAACTAGCGGAAATGAGCAGTTCTTC. This gives the protein CASSVGGTSGNEQFF.

The chain recombines TRBV28 with TRBJ1-5; TRBD1 matches 8 bases. The ends lost 9 bases at V and 5 bases at J; junction bases unmatched: 6. Germline V gene sequence: CDR1 MDHEN, CDR2 SYDVKM. This CDR3 contains 13 residues. Here the CDR3 DNA reads TGTGCCAGTACTACAGGGGGGTATCAGCCCCAGCATTTT. Translation gives CASTTGGYQPQHF. The variable domain in full, with the rest retrieved from reference TRBV28 and TRBJ1-5, is DVKVTQSSRYLVKRTGEKVFLECVQDMDHENMFWYRQDPGLGLRLIYFSYDVKMKEKGDIPEGYSVSREKKERFSLILESASTNQTSMYLCASTTGGYQPQHFGDGTRLSIL.

The V gene is TRBV5-1, the J gene TRBJ2-1; TRBD2 agrees at 7 bases. V trimming: 5 bases; J trimming: 2 bases; junction bases outside the gene matches: 7. CDR1 is SGHRS, CDR2 YFSETQ, per germline. This CDR3 region has 15 residues. The DNA of the CDR3 is TGCGCCAGCAGGCCTAGCGGTCCCCCCTACAATGAGCAGTTCTTC. Translation gives CASRPSGPPYNEQFF.

The CDR3 region is CASSPLPPGDSGNTIYF. CDR3 nucleotides: TGTGCCAGCTCACCGCTCCCCCCAGGGGACTCTGGAAACACCATATATTTT. The gene calls are TRBV18 and TRBJ1-3; a possible D gene is TRBD1 (6 bases). Germline CDR1 KGHSH, CDR2 LQKENI. The germline V and J ends were trimmed by 3 bases and 0 bases, with 15 bases remaining between them. The CDR3 loop spans 17 amino acids.

The rearrangement joins TRBV6-6 to TRBJ1-6; 7 nucleotides agree with TRBD1. The germline V gene has CDR1 MNHNY and CDR2 SVGAGI (reference sequence). CDR3 length equals 15 residues. Trimming cost V 0 bases and J 8 bases; bases outside gene matches: 4. The DNA for the CDR3 is TGTGCCAGCAGTTACTCTGAACAGGGGTATTCACCCCTCCACTTT. Its translation is CASSYSEQGYSPLHF.

With respect to this clone: A read error is likely, as this CDR3 ends without the conserved phenylalanine or tryptophan. Because the CDR3's place on the DNA is in doubt, the DNA is left out and the CDR3 is given as listed by TCRdb. The V and J genes are TRBV21-1 and TRBJ1-2. TRBV21-1 is an annotated pseudogene. The CDR3 length is 11 residues, termini included. The chain's CDR3 is CASSIVRVGMV.

The chain links TRBV5-1 to TRBJ1-1; possible D gene TRBD1, 5 bases. V dropped 5 bases and J dropped 6 bases, with 17 bases sitting between them. Looked up from germline, CDR1 is SGHRS and CDR2 is YFSETQ. The CDR3 sequence is 14 residues long. CDR3 DNA sequence: TGCGCCAGCAGACAGGATCCGATTAAGGCTGAAGCTTTCTTT. It specifies CASRQDPIKAEAFF.

This clone occurred a few times. The V call is TRBV7-6, the J call TRBJ1-6; no reliable D call. V lost 1 base and J lost 8, with 12 bases in between. Germline loops: CDR1 SGHVS, CDR2 FNYEAQ. CDR3 length equals 15 residues. CDR3 in DNA: TGTGCCAGCAGCTTAGGGCCAGGTATCCATTCACCCCTCCACTTT. Translation: CASSLGPGIHSPLHF.